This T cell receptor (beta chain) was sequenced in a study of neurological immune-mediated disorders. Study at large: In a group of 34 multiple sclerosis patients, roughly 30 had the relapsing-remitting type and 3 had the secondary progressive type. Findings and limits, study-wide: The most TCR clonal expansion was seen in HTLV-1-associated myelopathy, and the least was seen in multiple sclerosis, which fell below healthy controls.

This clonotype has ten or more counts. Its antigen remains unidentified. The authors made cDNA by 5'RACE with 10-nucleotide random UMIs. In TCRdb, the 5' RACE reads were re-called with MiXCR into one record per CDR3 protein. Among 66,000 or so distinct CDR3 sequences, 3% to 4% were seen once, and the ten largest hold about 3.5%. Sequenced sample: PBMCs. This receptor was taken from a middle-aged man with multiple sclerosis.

CDR3 sequence: CASSLVVARYTDTQYF. The CDR3 coding sequence is TGCGCCAGCAGCTTGGTAGTGGCAAGGTACACAGATACGCAGTATTTT. The chain recombines TRBV5-1 with TRBJ2-3, with D unclear. The CDR3 contains 16 residues. The germline CDR1 and CDR2 sequences are SGHRS and YFSETQ. The V end was cut by 0 bases, the J end by 2 bases, with 13 bases between.